These 8 T cell receptor beta chains originate from one sample sequenced in a study of siplizumab effects on memory and regulatory T cells. The repertoire was sequenced with immunoSEQ multiplex PCR; TCRdb's copy has only in-frame clones and lacks some. This sample has 99,000 or so clones, with about 93% found just once. Sequencing was performed on non-Treg CD4+ T cells sorted from blood. The receptors were sampled from a human donor in good health.

V is TRBV11-2 and J is TRBJ2-2; 8 bases align to TRBD2. Per germline, CDR1 SGHAT and CDR2 FQNNGV. The junction had 3 bases not matched to a gene; V was cut back by 3 bases and J by 0 bases. The CDR3 totals 16 residues. The CDR3 region has the DNA TGTGCCAGCAGCTTGAGTAGCGGGACGAACACCGGGGAGCTGTTTTTT. Translated, it gives CASSLSSGTNTGELFF.

This clone was recorded only once. The rearrangement uses TRBV12-5 and TRBJ2-3, with TRBD1 identical over 7 bases. This CDR3 comprises 16 residues. Germline CDR1 LGHNT, CDR2 FRNRAP. Trimming took 1 base from V and 4 from J; bases not matched to a gene: 8. CDR3 in DNA: TGTGCTAGTGGTTTGGCACTCACAGGGGTCCCAGATACGCAGTATTTT. Its protein product is CASGLALTGVPDTQYF.

The chain is built from TRBV7-6 and TRBJ2-5; no firm D call. In germline, CDR1 is SGHVS, CDR2 FNYEAQ. The germline V and J ends were trimmed by 4 bases and 3 bases, with 9 bases remaining between them. CDR3 length equals 13 residues. The CDR3 DNA is TGTGCCAGCAGCTCGGGTCTGGAAGAGACCCAGTACTTC. The encoded protein is CASSSGLEETQYF.

The chain links TRBV7-5 to TRBJ1-1. TRBV7-5 is a known pseudogene. The CDR3 sequence is 11 residues long. The CDR3 sequence is CVRSSTRRAFF. The CDR3 bases are TGTGTCAGAAGTAGTACTCGAAGGGCTTTCTTT.

Written as DNA, the CDR3 is TGTGCCAGCAGTTTATTAAGCGGGAGGGCCTTGATCGGGGAGCTGTTTTTT. Its protein is CASSLLSGRALIGELFF. The chain is built from TRBV27 and TRBJ2-2; 10 bases line up with TRBD2. With 1 base clipped from V and 7 bases from J, the junction kept 9 bases outside the gene matches. Per germline, CDR1 MNHEY and CDR2 SMNVEV (reference sequence). This CDR3 is 17 amino acids long.

V and J are TRBV9 and TRBJ2-7, with TRBD1 identical over 10 bases. The germline CDR1 and CDR2 sequences are SGDLS and YYNGEE. This CDR3 comprises 16 residues. V lost 0 bases and J lost 3; bases outside the gene matches: 6. Written as DNA, the CDR3 is TGTGCCAGCAGCGTAGCACCTGGGGACAGGGGCTACGAGCAGTACTTC. It specifies CASSVAPGDRGYEQYF.

This chain uses TRBV5-1 with TRBJ2-3; D unresolved. The germline V and J ends were trimmed by 2 bases and 6 bases, with 10 bases remaining between them. CDR3 length: 13 amino acids. Germline V gives CDR1 SGHRS, CDR2 YFSETQ. The CDR3 here is CASSFSFGDTQYF. The CDR3 DNA follows: TGCGCCAGCAGCTTCTCTTTCGGGGATACGCAGTATTTT.

CDR3 amino acids: CSASDGVNEYF. Written as DNA, the CDR3 is TGCAGTGCCTCGGACGGGGTGAATGAGTACTTC. The chain couples TRBV20-1 to TRBJ2-7; a possible D gene is TRBD2 (5 bases). This CDR3 contains 11 residues. Between the trimmed V and J ends, which lost 6 bases and 11 bases, there was a span of 17 bases. CDR1 DFQATT and CDR2 SNEGSKA come from the germline V gene (reference sequence).